Sequencing of this T cell receptor (beta chain) was carried out in a study of cytomegalovirus exposure and HLA in healthy donors (TCRdb year 2017). Broadly, across the study: The 666 repertoires of the first cohort and the roughly 120 validation repertoires were produced on the same platform, according to a later analysis. The aim of the study was to test whether cataloging public T cell receptors could identify signatures of past pathogen exposure. Besides the first cohort of 666 subjects, a separate validation cohort made up of 90 to 150 different subjects was used. To predict cytomegalovirus infection status, the study brought together high-throughput TCR immunosequencing, statistical association of individual TCRs with disease status, and machine learning.

Turning to this clone: The target of this receptor is not known. No base quality values were provided; no much bigger clone lies one nucleotide off.

Trimming removed 5 bases from V and 1 base from J, leaving 14 bases between the germline ends. Spanning cysteine to phenylalanine, the CDR3 consists of 14 amino acids. Just the 42-base CDR3 DNA is kept, in frame starting at base 1. CDR1 and CDR2, per the germline V gene (reference sequence), are GTSNPN and SVGIG. Study-wide conclusions, independent of this receptor: Most TCR sequences were observed very rarely across donors, whereas some public TCRs were present in many individuals. The study listed 150 to 200 TCR beta chains as associated with cytomegalovirus. All 120 or so repertoires were used to score co-occurrence in the validation cohort in a later analysis, because that analysis had no HLA typing for the cohort. The classifier was reported to diagnose cytomegalovirus status with high specificity and sensitivity in both the original and validation cohorts. In vitro tests confirmed that a few of the cytomegalovirus-associated TCR beta chains recognize cytomegalovirus antigens. A later analysis found that TCRs clustered in the first cohort also tended to co-occur in the 120 validation repertoires, with approximately 94% of cluster scores above 0. The authors suggested that the approach could potentially be extended to other disease states and immunological phenotypes.

Donors formed part of the validation cohort, which comprised about 120 subjects and was distinct from the first cohort of some 700 subjects. The method was the immunoSEQ multiplex PCR assay. The study's processing was this. A statistical classification framework was built for diagnosing cytomegalovirus status from the catalog of TCR beta chain sequences. The clones in this table, taken by TCRdb from immuneACCESS, are in-frame only. Not every clone is retained; where verified, under half of the shortfall comes from an unresolved V gene, and the cause of the rest is unknown. The DNA was the basis for D and trimming; V, J and clone size are from that table. Recorded for this sample are 68,000 or so clones; roughly nine tenths of them occurred a single time. The ten largest make up around 3% of the sample.

The clonotype comes from a man aged 18 to 35 in good health and CMV-seronegative. Source material: PBMCs. The rearrangement joined TRBV30 to TRBJ1-1, and TRBD1 may be the D gene, going by 6 matching bases. The encoded CDR3 is CAWGRGHTNTEAFF. The DNA sequence is TGTGCCTGGGGTAGGGGACATACGAACACTGAAGCTTTCTTT.